This TCR beta chain was documented in a study of OX40 agonist ivuxolimab in advanced cancers. Findings and caveats of the study: Low normalized clonal expansion also occurred in some nonresponding patients.

The table came from immunoSEQ multiplex PCR; TCRdb's copy has only in-frame clones and leaves some out. The sample gives over 25,000 clones, approximately 86% of which show up once; 25% to 35% is in the top ten. The CDR3 extends over 13 amino acids. The V gene's germline CDR1 is SGHDT and CDR2 YYEEEE. V lost 2 bases and J lost 0, with 4 bases in between. Points on this clone: Its antigen is unidentified.

The chain is built from TRBV5-6 and TRBJ2-3, with D unresolved. The sample in question was CD4+ or CD8+ T cells sorted from blood, obtained in a trial of the OX40 agonist ivuxolimab. This TCR was sampled from an adult with an advanced solid tumor such as melanoma, head and neck, liver or kidney cancer. For the CDR3, the DNA is TGTGCCAGCAGCTTTGCTAGCACAGATACGCAGTATTTT. Translation: CASSFASTDTQYF.